Listed below are T cell receptor beta chains from one sample, sequenced in a study of graft-versus-host responses after intestinal transplantation. Clones were sequenced by immunoSEQ multiplex PCR, and TCRdb holds only the in-frame ones, with some missing. The sample carries approximately 28,000 clones, around 94% recorded once. The sequencing here drew on PBMCs, taken 66 days after intestinal transplant. Every receptor here comes from a human patient who received an intestinal transplant, so some T cells may come from the graft donor. Each CDR3 is given with its conserved first and last residue. A D gene is named only where the DNA matches it firmly. Clone size, where shown, is once, few, many, or a class for clones that have expanded.

j_gene: TRBJ1-5; v_gene: TRBV19; d_gene: NA; abundance: NA; CDR3nt: TGTGCCAGTAGTATCCAGGGATCGGGTCAGCCCCAGCATTTT; CDR3aa: CASSIQGSGQPQHF
j_gene: TRBJ2-7; v_gene: TRBV28; d_gene: TRBD1; abundance: NA; CDR3nt: TGTGCCAGCAGTGTAGCCAGAAACAGGGGTAGGTCCTACGAGCAGTACTTC; CDR3aa: CASSVARNRGRSYEQYF
j_gene: TRBJ2-1; v_gene: TRBV5-6; d_gene: NA; abundance: NA; CDR3nt: TGTGCCAGCAGCTTGCTGACTAGGAGGTCCTACAATGAGCAGTTCTTC; CDR3aa: CASSLLTRRSYNEQFF
j_gene: TRBJ1-4; v_gene: TRBV27; d_gene: NA; abundance: NA; CDR3nt: TGTGCCAGCATGGGGACAAATAATGAAAAACTGTTTTTT; CDR3aa: CASMGTNNEKLFF
j_gene: TRBJ1-2; v_gene: TRBV29-1; d_gene: NA; abundance: NA; CDR3nt: TGCAGCGTTGATGGGCCTTCCGGGCCTGGCTACACCTTC; CDR3aa: CSVDGPSGPGYTF
j_gene: TRBJ2-1; v_gene: TRBV9; d_gene: TRBD2; abundance: NA; CDR3nt: TGTGCCAGCAGCGCTAGCGGGTCCTACAATGAGCAGCTCTTC; CDR3aa: CASSASGSYNEQLF
j_gene: TRBJ1-2; v_gene: TRBV27; d_gene: NA; abundance: NA; CDR3nt: TGTGCCAGCAGCGTTCAGGGCAACAGCTATGGCTACACCTTC; CDR3aa: CASSVQGNSYGYTF
j_gene: TRBJ2-2; v_gene: TRBV27; d_gene: NA; abundance: NA; CDR3nt: TGTGCCAGCAGTCTTTTGACCGGGGAGCTGTTTTTT; CDR3aa: CASSLLTGELFF
j_gene: TRBJ2-7; v_gene: TRBV5-1; d_gene: NA; abundance: NA; CDR3nt: TGCGCCAGCAGCTGGGAGCAGGCTAGCTCCTACGAGCAGTACTTC; CDR3aa: CASSWEQASSYEQYF
j_gene: TRBJ2-7; v_gene: TRBV5-6; d_gene: NA; abundance: NA; CDR3nt: TGTGCCAGCAGCTTGGACAGGCTAGTAGACGAGCAGTACTTC; CDR3aa: CASSLDRLVDEQYF
j_gene: TRBJ2-5; v_gene: TRBV9; d_gene: NA; abundance: NA; CDR3nt: TGTGCCAGCAGCGTAGCACCCCGAGAGACCCAGTACTTC; CDR3aa: CASSVAPRETQYF
j_gene: TRBJ2-7; v_gene: TRBV13; d_gene: TRBD1; abundance: NA; CDR3nt: TGTGCCAGCGGACAGGGTCCGTACGAGCAGTACTTC; CDR3aa: CASGQGPYEQYF
j_gene: TRBJ1-1; v_gene: TRBV4-1; d_gene: NA; abundance: NA; CDR3nt: TGCGCCAGCAGCCAAGTCCCGTCAGGGGTTGCGGGCACTGAAGCTTTCTTT; CDR3aa: CASSQVPSGVAGTEAFF
j_gene: TRBJ2-7; v_gene: TRBV6-5; d_gene: TRBD2; abundance: NA; CDR3nt: TGTGCCAGCAGTCCACTAGCGGGGGCCTACGAGCAGTACTTC; CDR3aa: CASSPLAGAYEQYF
j_gene: TRBJ2-3; v_gene: TRBV6-5; d_gene: NA; abundance: NA; CDR3nt: TGTGCCAGCAGTTTGTCGGGTCTTAACACAGATACGCAGTATTTT; CDR3aa: CASSLSGLNTDTQYF
j_gene: TRBJ2-7; v_gene: TRBV25-1; d_gene: NA; abundance: NA; CDR3nt: TGTGCCAGCAGTGCCCTCTGGCAGGGATACGAGCAGTACTTC; CDR3aa: CASSALWQGYEQYF
j_gene: TRBJ2-1; v_gene: TRBV28; d_gene: TRBD2; abundance: NA; CDR3nt: TGTGCCAGCCTCACCCGCGATACGACTAGCGGGAATATCTACAATGAGCAGTTCTTC; CDR3aa: CASLTRDTTSGNIYNEQFF
j_gene: TRBJ2-7; v_gene: TRBV7-9; d_gene: NA; abundance: NA; CDR3nt: TGTGCCAGCAGCCGATCCGCAACAGAATACCCCTACGAGCAGTACTTC; CDR3aa: CASSRSATEYPYEQYF
j_gene: TRBJ1-4; v_gene: TRBV7-2; d_gene: NA; abundance: once; CDR3nt: TGTGCCAGCAGCATAGGGAACAGGGAGGCAGTAAGGGAAAAACTGTTTTTT; CDR3aa: CASSIGNREAVREKLFF
j_gene: TRBJ2-1; v_gene: TRBV4-1; d_gene: NA; abundance: NA; CDR3nt: TGCGCCAGCAGCCGTGTACGGGGGAGCTCCTACAATGAGCAGTTCTTC; CDR3aa: CASSRVRGSSYNEQFF
j_gene: TRBJ1-1; v_gene: TRBV5-1; d_gene: NA; abundance: once; CDR3nt: TGCGCCAGCAGCTTGGGGGGAGGGACTGAAGCTTTCTTT; CDR3aa: CASSLGGGTEAFF
j_gene: TRBJ1-1; v_gene: TRBV27; d_gene: NA; abundance: once; CDR3nt: TGTGCCAGCAGTTTAATGGGGATCACTGAAGCTTTCTTT; CDR3aa: CASSLMGITEAFF
j_gene: TRBJ1-1; v_gene: TRBV7-8; d_gene: NA; abundance: NA; CDR3nt: TGTGCCAGCAGCTTAGCGAGGTTGGGGGGCACTGAAGCTTTCTTT; CDR3aa: CASSLARLGGTEAFF
j_gene: TRBJ2-1; v_gene: TRBV6-1; d_gene: NA; abundance: NA; CDR3nt: TGTGCCAGCAGTGAGTGGGACACCGACAATGAGCAGTTCTTC; CDR3aa: CASSEWDTDNEQFF
j_gene: TRBJ2-1; v_gene: TRBV4-3; d_gene: NA; abundance: NA; CDR3nt: TGCGCCAGCAGCCAAGCTACGAGCTCCTACAATGAGCAGTTCTTC; CDR3aa: CASSQATSSYNEQFF
j_gene: TRBJ1-1; v_gene: TRBV18; d_gene: NA; abundance: NA; CDR3nt: TGTGCCAGCTCACCACCGGAGGGGCCGACTGAAGCTTTCTTT; CDR3aa: CASSPPEGPTEAFF
j_gene: TRBJ1-1; v_gene: TRBV11-2; d_gene: NA; abundance: NA; CDR3nt: TGTGCCAGCAGCTTAGGGGGGGCGGGGATTGAAGCTTTCTTT; CDR3aa: CASSLGGAGIEAFF
j_gene: TRBJ1-5; v_gene: TRBV5-6; d_gene: NA; abundance: NA; CDR3nt: TGTGCCAGCAGCTTGGCGACAGGCGATCAGCCCCAGCATTTT; CDR3aa: CASSLATGDQPQHF
j_gene: TRBJ2-2; v_gene: TRBV6-5; d_gene: TRBD1; abundance: NA; CDR3nt: TGTGCCAGCAGAGGACAGGGGGCGCTAGGCGGGGAGCTGTTTTTT; CDR3aa: CASRGQGALGGELFF
j_gene: TRBJ2-2; v_gene: TRBV7-9; d_gene: NA; abundance: NA; CDR3nt: TGTGCCAGCAGCTTGCTGGTTGACGGGGAGCTGTTTTTT; CDR3aa: CASSLLVDGELFF
j_gene: TRBJ2-2; v_gene: TRBV11-1; d_gene: NA; abundance: NA; CDR3nt: TGTGCCAGCAGCTTAGCCCGGGGTTGGGGGACCGGGGAGCTGTTTTTT; CDR3aa: CASSLARGWGTGELFF
j_gene: TRBJ1-4; v_gene: TRBV5-1; d_gene: TRBD1; abundance: NA; CDR3nt: TGCGCCAGCAGGATAAACAGGGGTTTTGCTAATGAAAAACTGTTTTTT; CDR3aa: CASRINRGFANEKLFF
j_gene: TRBJ2-3; v_gene: TRBV2; d_gene: NA; abundance: NA; CDR3nt: TGTGCCACCTTATCTAACAATACGCAGTATTTT; CDR3aa: CATLSNNTQYF
j_gene: TRBJ2-5; v_gene: TRBV5-1; d_gene: TRBD2; abundance: NA; CDR3nt: TGCGCCAGCAGCCCTAGCGGAGTTCAAGAGACCCAGTACTTC; CDR3aa: CASSPSGVQETQYF
j_gene: TRBJ2-7; v_gene: TRBV4-3; d_gene: NA; abundance: NA; CDR3nt: TGCGCCAGCAGCCAGGAGGACTCTAAGACCTACGAGCAGTACTTC; CDR3aa: CASSQEDSKTYEQYF
j_gene: TRBJ2-5; v_gene: TRBV19; d_gene: NA; abundance: once; CDR3nt: TGTGCCAGTAGTATATACTCAGGGGCCCAAGAGACCCAGTACTTC; CDR3aa: CASSIYSGAQETQYF
j_gene: TRBJ1-1; v_gene: TRBV2; d_gene: NA; abundance: NA; CDR3nt: TGTGCCAGCAATCCTAGGGGGGGCGATCCGACCACTGAAGCTTTCTTT; CDR3aa: CASNPRGGDPTTEAFF
j_gene: TRBJ1-1; v_gene: TRBV5-5; d_gene: NA; abundance: NA; CDR3nt: TGTGCCAGCAGCCACCTCAACACTGAAGCTTTCTTT; CDR3aa: CASSHLNTEAFF
j_gene: TRBJ2-7; v_gene: TRBV28; d_gene: NA; abundance: NA; CDR3nt: TGTGCCAGCATCCCACGGGACACCACCTACGAGCAGTACTTC; CDR3aa: CASIPRDTTYEQYF
j_gene: TRBJ2-3; v_gene: TRBV9; d_gene: NA; abundance: NA; CDR3nt: TGTGCCAGCAGCGCCCCGCGGGCGGATACGCAGTATTTT; CDR3aa: CASSAPRADTQYF
j_gene: TRBJ1-1; v_gene: TRBV6-5; d_gene: NA; abundance: NA; CDR3nt: TGTGCCAGCAGTTACGTCTGGAACACTGAAGCTTTCTTT; CDR3aa: CASSYVWNTEAFF
j_gene: TRBJ1-1; v_gene: TRBV2; d_gene: NA; abundance: NA; CDR3nt: TGTGCCAGCAGTGAACATAGGGGCACTGAAGCTTTCTTT; CDR3aa: CASSEHRGTEAFF
j_gene: TRBJ2-3; v_gene: TRBV19; d_gene: NA; abundance: NA; CDR3nt: TGTGCCAGTAAGACAGTCCAATTCGGCATACAAGAGGGCCTGACAGATACGCAGTATTTT; CDR3aa: CASKTVQFGIQEGLTDTQYF
j_gene: TRBJ2-3; v_gene: TRBV7-2; d_gene: NA; abundance: NA; CDR3nt: TGTGCCAGTCTGGAACCAGATACGCAGTATTTT; CDR3aa: CASLEPDTQYF
j_gene: TRBJ2-7; v_gene: TRBV11-1; d_gene: NA; abundance: NA; CDR3nt: TGTGCCAGCAGCTCGCTGCCGAGGGGACTCTCCTACGAGCAGTACTTC; CDR3aa: CASSSLPRGLSYEQYF
j_gene: TRBJ1-5; v_gene: TRBV15; d_gene: NA; abundance: NA; CDR3nt: TGTGCCACCAGCTCGGGCGGACGGTTGAGCAATCAGCCCCAGCATTTT; CDR3aa: CATSSGGRLSNQPQHF
j_gene: TRBJ1-2; v_gene: TRBV30; d_gene: NA; abundance: NA; CDR3nt: TGTGCCTGGACGCAGACAGCCTATGGCTACACCTTC; CDR3aa: CAWTQTAYGYTF
j_gene: TRBJ2-3; v_gene: TRBV7-3; d_gene: TRBD2; abundance: once; CDR3nt: TGTGCCAGCAGCTTACAGTTCGGGACTAGCGGGGGGGCCCAAGATACGCAGTATTTT; CDR3aa: CASSLQFGTSGGAQDTQYF
j_gene: TRBJ2-1; v_gene: TRBV7-6; d_gene: TRBD2; abundance: NA; CDR3nt: TGTGCCAGCAGCCTCGGGACTAGCGGGGGGGCTGGTGAGCAGTTCTTC; CDR3aa: CASSLGTSGGAGEQFF